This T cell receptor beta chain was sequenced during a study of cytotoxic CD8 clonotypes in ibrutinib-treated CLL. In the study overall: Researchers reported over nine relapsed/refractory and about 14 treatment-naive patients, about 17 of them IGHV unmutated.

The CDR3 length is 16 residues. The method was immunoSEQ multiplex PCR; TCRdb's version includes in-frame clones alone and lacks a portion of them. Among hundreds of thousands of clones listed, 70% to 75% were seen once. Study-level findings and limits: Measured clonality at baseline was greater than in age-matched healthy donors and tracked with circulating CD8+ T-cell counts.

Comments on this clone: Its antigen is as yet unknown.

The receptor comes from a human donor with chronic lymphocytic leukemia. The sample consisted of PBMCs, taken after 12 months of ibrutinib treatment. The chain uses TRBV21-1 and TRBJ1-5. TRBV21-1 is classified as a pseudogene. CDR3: CASSSTRGCGNQPQHF. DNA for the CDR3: TGTGCCAGCAGCAGTACCAGAGGATGCGGCAATCAGCCCCAGCATTTT.